The clone carrying this TCR beta chain was seen a handful of times. Its antigen is unidentified. The CDR3 consists of 17 residues. The germline V gene has CDR1 SGHVS and CDR2 FQNEAQ. The V end lost 1 base, the J end lost 1 base, and 14 bases lay between the germline ends. This sample was taken from a study of T-cell memory formation after mild COVID-19. Findings of the study overall: Contracting clones localized mainly to CM and EM when CD4+ and mainly to EMRA when CD8+. Clones that shrank (day 15 to 85) were balanced CD4/CD8, whereas later expanders leaned CD4+.

TCRdb redid the calling of the 5' RACE reads with MiXCR, one entry per CDR3 protein. This sample carries fewer than 700,000 distinct CDR3 sequences, about a sixth of them seen once, and the ten largest clones take more than 10%. Sequences were obtained from PBMCs or a T cell subset sorted from them (not recorded which). The chain joins TRBV7-8 to TRBJ2-1; the D gene is possibly TRBD2 (6 bases). The TCR comes from an adult woman who had mild COVID-19 (a few samples of this study predate the infection). Cell type and time point are not known. Written as DNA, the CDR3 is TGTGCCAGCAGCTTAGGACCCGGGACTCTGTCCTACAATGAGCAGTTCTTC. This gives the protein CASSLGPGTLSYNEQFF.